This T cell receptor (beta chain) emerged from a study of CD8+CD57+ T cells in acquired aplastic anemia. Study summary: Sorted cells (CD4+ and CD8+) yielded DNA amounts that averaged approximately 3.1 ug. Study-wide results and limits: Patients were compared with controls for CD8+ Simpson's diversity, and no significant difference emerged.

Researchers used genomic DNA as the template to profile TCR beta VDJ and CDR3. TCRdb passed the reads through MiXCR, listing each CDR3 protein once. This table holds about 190,000 distinct CDR3 sequences, approximately 52% found once. Only a few counts were recorded for this clonotype. Antigen specificity is unknown. A junction boundary mismatches the germline segment, possibly from a read error. This CDR3 has 15 residues. The germline gives CDR1 SGHTA, CDR2 FQGNSA. This TCR was recovered from a human donor in good health, serving as a control. Sequencing was carried out using sorted CD4+, CD8+, or CD8+CD57+ T cells (not recorded which) from PBMCs. This sequence joins TRBV7-2 and TRBJ2-1; no clear D. Written as DNA, the CDR3 is TGTGCCAGCAGCTTAGGGCGGTACTCCTACGATGAGCAGTTCTTC. Amino acids: CASSLGRYSYDEQFF.